These 24 T cell receptor beta chains originate from one sample sequenced in a study of blood T cells in healthy people across ages. Using a J-beta primer mix together with a sample-barcoded 5' primer, a second PCR was run for 7 to 11 cycles. MiXCR, applied by TCRdb to the 5' RACE reads, yields one record per CDR3 protein. The data contain about 830,000 distinct CDR3 sequences, 62% of them singletons. The sequenced sample was blood. Source of these receptors: a man in his thirties or forties in good health.

CDR3 coding DNA: TGTGCCAGCAGTGGGCTGACCCGGGACTATGGGAACATTCAGTACTTC. It codes for CASSGLTRDYGNIQYF. The rearrangement joins TRBV6-1 to TRBJ2-4; 7 bases line up with TRBD2. The CDR3 totals 16 residues. V was pared by 4 bases and J by 7 bases, with 13 bases of the junction left unmatched. The germline gives CDR1 MNHNS, CDR2 SASEGT.

The rearrangement links TRBV7-9 to TRBJ1-6; D possibly corresponds to TRBD1 (5 bases). The V and J ends lost 6 bases and 5 bases respectively, with 20 bases between them. This CDR3 spans 17 amino acids. Germline values: CDR1 SEHNR, CDR2 FQNEAQ (reference sequence). This CDR3 is CASSPTYPGTDNSPLHF. The DNA of the CDR3 is TGTGCCAGCAGTCCTACTTATCCCGGGACGGATAATTCACCCCTCCACTTT.

This clonotype was seen more than once but under ten times. The gene calls are TRBV2 and TRBJ2-4; 9 bases are a match to TRBD1. The J call is uncertain, as TRBJ2-7 better fits the DNA end. CDR1 is SNHLY, CDR2 FYNNEI, per germline. There are 16 residues in the CDR3. CDR3 coding DNA: TGTGCCAGCACTCCCGGGACAGGGAGGGTCGGTCTCGAGCAGTACTTC. Translated: CASTPGTGRVGLEQYF.

The chain has TRBV18 and TRBJ1-4; possible D gene TRBD1, 5 bases. The V end lost 3 bases, the J end lost 3 bases, and 8 bases lay between the germline ends. The CDR3 totals 14 residues. Germline-derived CDR1 and CDR2 are KGHSH and LQKENI. CDR3: CASSPTGANEKLFF. CDR3 sequence (DNA): TGTGCCAGCTCACCTACGGGGGCTAATGAAAAACTGTTTTTT.

J is TRBJ2-1 and V is TRBV28; the D gene is possibly TRBD1 (6 bases). Trimming stripped 3 bases from V and 4 bases from J, with 7 bases between. The CDR3 has 13 residues. Per germline, CDR1 MDHEN and CDR2 SYDVKM. CDR3 in amino acids: CASSFQGYNEQFF. The CDR3 DNA is TGTGCCAGCAGTTTCCAGGGGTACAATGAGCAGTTCTTC.

This clonotype was found a few times. V is TRBV20-1 and J is TRBJ2-5; the D is unclear. From germline, CDR1 is DFQATT and CDR2 SNEGSKA (reference sequence). This CDR3 spans 14 amino acids. V lost 0 bases, J lost 5 bases, and 13 bases lay in between. In DNA, the CDR3 is TGCAGTGCTAGAGATGTACAGTCACAGGAGACCCAGTACTTC. Translating it yields CSARDVQSQETQYF.

This clonotype was picked up a small number of times. The chain is built from TRBV7-2 and TRBJ2-7; D uncertain. The CDR3 length is 14 residues. Between the trimmed V and J ends, which lost 5 bases and 0 bases, there was a span of 11 bases. CDR1 SGHTA and CDR2 FQGNSA come from the germline V gene. CDR3 protein: CASSLGASSYEQYF. The DNA for the CDR3 is TGTGCCAGCAGCCTCGGCGCGAGCTCCTACGAGCAGTACTTC. The full variable domain, completed using reference TRBV7-2 and TRBJ2-7, is GAGVSQSPSNKVTEKGKDVELRCDPISGHTALYWYRQSLGQGLEFLIYFQGNSAPDKSGLPSDRFSAERTGGSVSTLTIQRTQQEDSAVYLCASSLGASSYEQYFGPGTRLTVT.

This rearrangement joins TRBV20-1 to TRBJ2-1, with a possible D match to TRBD2 (5 bases). V was shortened by 2 bases and J by 10 bases, with 12 bases between the two germline ends. This CDR3 has 12 amino acids. Looked up from germline, CDR1 is DFQATT and CDR2 is SNEGSKA (reference sequence). CDR3 coding DNA: TGCAGTGCTAGACCCCCGGGGTGGGAGCAGTTCTTC. This translates into CSARPPGWEQFF.

The J gene is TRBJ1-2, the V gene TRBV9; D uncertain. The V and J ends lost 0 bases and 4 bases respectively, with 10 bases between them. CDR1 and CDR2 (germline): SGDLS, YYNGEE. CDR3 length equals 14 residues. This CDR3 is CASSVEAVGYGYTF. In DNA form, the CDR3 reads TGTGCCAGCAGCGTAGAGGCGGTGGGCTATGGCTACACCTTC.

In DNA form, the CDR3 reads TGTGCCAGCAGCCAAGAAGGGGACCGTTCACCCTATGGCTACACCTTC. It yields the protein CASSQEGDRSPYGYTF. This sequence joins TRBV4-2 and TRBJ1-2; weak D call: TRBD1 (5 bases). From germline, CDR1 is LGHNA and CDR2 YNFKEQ. V lost 0 bases and J 4 bases, leaving 15 bases between the germline ends. CDR3 length: 16 residues.

This chain connects TRBV12-3 or TRBV12-4 to TRBJ1-6; tentatively, D is TRBD1 (5 bases). Trimming stripped 2 bases from V and 10 bases from J, with 9 bases between. The CDR3 runs 13 residues. The DNA for the CDR3 is TGTGCCAGCAGTTTATCGGGGCGCTCACCCCTCCACTTT. Amino acids: CASSLSGRSPLHF.

This chain joins TRBV29-1 and TRBJ1-2; 8 bases agree with TRBD1. This CDR3 region has 14 residues. The germline V gene has CDR1 SQVTM and CDR2 ANQGSEA. The V and J ends lost 6 bases and 2 bases, in that order; junction bases with no gene match: 8. The CDR3 DNA follows: TGCAGCGTGGTCGGGACAGGTTTCAACTATGGCTACACCTTC. Its protein is CSVVGTGFNYGYTF. Together with reference TRBV29-1 and TRBJ1-2, the CDR3 gives the full variable domain: SAVISQKPSRDICQRGTSLTIQCQVDSQVTMMFWYRQQPGQSLTLIATANQGSEATYESGFVIDKFPISRPNLTFSTLTVSNMSPEDSSIYLCSVVGTGFNYGYTFGSGTRLTVV.

V is TRBV20-1 and J is TRBJ1-6, with D possibly matching TRBD1 (6 bases). This CDR3 is built from 15 residues. Trimming pared 0 bases from V and 8 bases from J, leaving 14 bases between. Per germline, CDR1 DFQATT and CDR2 SNEGSKA (reference sequence). CDR3 in amino acids: CSARDSQGRHSPLHF. The CDR3 nucleotides are TGCAGTGCTAGAGATAGTCAGGGGAGGCATTCACCCCTCCACTTT.

V and J are TRBV29-1 and TRBJ1-1, with 12 bases identical to TRBD1. CDR3 length: 14 residues. Trimming took 6 bases from V and 4 from J; bases not matched to a gene: 6. CDR1 is SQVTM, CDR2 ANQGSEA, per germline. In nucleotides, the CDR3 is TGCAGCGTACCCGGGACAGGGGGCTTCACTGAAGCTTTCTTT. It yields the protein CSVPGTGGFTEAFF.

J is TRBJ2-1 and V is TRBV3-1, with TRBD1 as a possible D gene (6 bases). The ends were cut back, 0 bases at V and 7 bases at J, with 13 bases in the middle. Germline loops: CDR1 LGHDT, CDR2 YNNKEL (reference sequence). This CDR3 is built from 15 residues. The CDR3: CASSQEGTRGNEQFF. The CDR3 DNA reads as TGTGCCAGCAGCCAAGAAGGGACCAGGGGTAATGAGCAGTTCTTC.

This chain joins TRBV5-4 and TRBJ2-1; 11 positions match TRBD2. J gave up 4 bases and V 0 bases, and 3 bases lay outside the gene matches. The CDR3 sequence is 16 residues long. Germline CDR1 SGHNT, CDR2 YYREEE (reference sequence). The CDR3: CASSLVAGGLYNEQFF. The CDR3 coding sequence is TGTGCCAGCAGCTTGGTAGCGGGGGGGCTATACAATGAGCAGTTCTTC.

J is TRBJ1-5 and V is TRBV6-2 or TRBV6-3; the match to TRBD1 covers 12 bases. The CDR3 has 19 amino acids. With 2 bases clipped from V and 3 bases from J, the junction kept 11 bases outside the gene matches. Germline values: CDR1 MNHEY, CDR2 SVGEGT. The chain's CDR3 is CASSYGDRGRFIDNQPQHF. CDR3 nucleotides: TGTGCCAGCAGTTACGGGGACAGGGGGCGTTTCATTGACAATCAGCCCCAGCATTTT.

V and J are TRBV7-2 and TRBJ2-1, with TRBD1 as a possible D gene (6 bases). Gene TRBJ2-7 matches the end of the DNA better, so the J call may be wrong. The germline gives CDR1 SGHTA, CDR2 FQGNSA. This CDR3 has 13 amino acids. CDR3 nucleotides: TGTGCCAGCAGCGTCAACCGGGACAATGAGCAGTACTTC. Its protein product is CASSVNRDNEQYF.

The chain uses TRBV5-1 and TRBJ2-7; D uncertain. Germline V gene lookup returns CDR1 SGHRS and CDR2 YFSETQ. The CDR3 spans 13 residues. Trimming removed 2 bases at V and 1 base at J, with 7 bases between. CDR3 protein: CASSFTISYEQYF. The CDR3 nucleotides read TGCGCCAGCAGCTTCACAATATCCTACGAGCAGTACTTC. Using reference TRBV5-1 and TRBJ2-7 for the parts outside the CDR3, the full variable domain is KAGVTQTPRYLIKTRGQQVTLSCSPISGHRSVSWYQQTPGQGLQFLFEYFSETQRNKGNFPGRFSGRQFSNSRSEMNVSTLELGDSALYLCASSFTISYEQYFGPGTRLTVT.

The table lists this clonotype with a few counts. CDR3 residues: CASSFGGGAVDTQYF. The DNA for the CDR3 is TGCGCCAGCAGCTTTGGCGGGGGGGCCGTAGATACGCAGTATTTT. This chain joins TRBV5-1 and TRBJ2-3, with 9 bases lining up with TRBD2. Germline CDR1 SGHRS, CDR2 YFSETQ. V gave up 2 bases and J gave up 5 bases; unmatched junction bases: 6. CDR3 size: 15 residues.

The chain has TRBV7-2 and TRBJ2-5, with D unclear. V dropped 1 base and J dropped 5 bases, with 14 bases sitting between them. The CDR3 loop spans 15 amino acids. Germline CDR1 and CDR2: SGHTA and FQGNSA. In DNA, the CDR3 is TGTGCCAGCAGCTTAGACTTATCAGCTCGGGAGACCCAGTACTTC. It yields the protein CASSLDLSARETQYF.

The V call is TRBV7-9, the J call TRBJ1-1; D remains unclear. The V gene's germline CDR1 is SEHNR and CDR2 FQNEAQ (reference sequence). The CDR3 consists of 12 residues. V dropped 11 bases and J dropped 1 base, with 11 bases sitting between them. This CDR3 is CAGRVGNTEAFF. CDR3 bases: TGTGCCGGGCGGGTGGGGAACACTGAAGCTTTCTTT. Full variable domain (remainder filled in from reference TRBV7-9 and TRBJ1-1): DTGVSQNPRHKITKRGQNVTFRCDPISEHNRLYWYRQTLGQGPEFLTYFQNEAQLEKSRLLSDRFSAERPKGSFSTLEIQRTEQGDSAMYLCAGRVGNTEAFFGQGTRLTVV.

This clonotype came up a few times. The CDR3 sequence is CASSVAGTNYGYTF. CDR3 DNA: TGTGCCAGCAGTGTTGCCGGGACAAACTATGGCTACACCTTC. V and J are TRBV27 and TRBJ1-2; D perhaps matches TRBD1 (6 bases). Trimming left V 5 bases short and J 2 bases short, with 12 bases between. The germline gives CDR1 MNHEY, CDR2 SMNVEV (reference sequence). There are 14 residues in the CDR3.

This rearrangement joins TRBV28 to TRBJ2-7; D might be TRBD1 or TRBD2, each matching 7 bases. The CDR3 loop spans 15 amino acids. V was clipped by 6 bases and J by 7 bases, with 22 bases between them. The germline CDR1 and CDR2 sequences are MDHEN and SYDVKM. CDR3 sequence: CASRRGGQSSGEQYF. The CDR3 DNA reads TGTGCCAGCAGAAGGGGGGGACAGTCTTCGGGAGAGCAGTACTTC.